The next 24 T cell receptor beta chains were all read from a single sample in a study of blood T cell repertoires in COVID-19. Produced via immunoSEQ multiplex PCR; TCRdb's table is partial and in-frame only. The sample contains more than 110,000 clones, under 90% of which appear only once. Source material: peripheral blood. The source is a human donor in a cohort sampled during active COVID-19.

The chain uses TRBV10-1 and TRBJ1-1; TRBD1 aligns across 12 bases. CDR3 size: 14 residues. Germline assignment: CDR1 WNHNN and CDR2 SYGVQD (reference sequence). J was trimmed by 10 bases and V by 6 bases; bases with no gene match: 9. CDR3: CASRDRDRGPAAFF. The CDR3 coding sequence is TGCGCCAGCAGAGACCGGGACAGGGGGCCGGCAGCTTTCTTT.

The chain recombines TRBV19 with TRBJ2-7; a weak D match, TRBD2 (5 bases). The V gene's germline CDR1 is LNHDA and CDR2 SQIVND (reference sequence). This CDR3 is 14 amino acids long. V lost 4 bases and J lost 3, with 13 bases in between. CDR3 sequence reads: CASSSREPGYEQYF. The CDR3 DNA reads as TGTGCCAGTAGTAGCCGGGAACCCGGCTACGAGCAGTACTTC.

The rearrangement joins TRBV6-5 to TRBJ2-5, with TRBD1 identical over 8 bases. CDR3 size: 13 residues. V gave up 6 bases and J gave up 5 bases; unmatched junction bases: 5. Germline CDR1 is MNHEY and CDR2 is SVGAGI. The CDR3 region is CASSRGPRETQYF. The DNA for the CDR3 is TGTGCCAGCAGCAGGGGGCCCCGGGAGACCCAGTACTTC.

This clone has only a few counts. The chain combines TRBV2 with TRBJ2-4, with 9 bases that match TRBD1. Trimming removed 5 bases from V and 4 bases from J; junction bases left unmatched: 12. The germline CDR1 and CDR2 sequences are SNHLY and FYNNEI. The CDR3 runs to 17 residues. CDR3 in DNA: TGTGCCAGCAGTCTGGGGACAGGGATATCGGCTAAAAACATTCAGTACTTC. Protein sequence: CASSLGTGISAKNIQYF.

The rearrangement uses TRBV30 and TRBJ1-1; 9 bases are shared with TRBD1. With 3 bases clipped from V and 8 bases from J, the junction kept 10 bases outside the gene matches. The CDR3 loop spans 14 amino acids. Looked up from germline, CDR1 is GTSNPN and CDR2 is SVGIG (reference sequence). This CDR3 is CAWRGTGLRGEAFF. CDR3 bases: TGTGCCTGGAGGGGGACAGGGCTTCGAGGAGAAGCTTTCTTT.

V and J are TRBV5-1 and TRBJ1-2, with D perhaps matching TRBD1 (5 bases). CDR3 size: 14 residues. The V gene's germline CDR1 is SGHRS and CDR2 YFSETQ. V lost 4 bases, J lost 4 bases, and 14 bases lay in between. The CDR3 sequence is CASSRGGVPYGYTF. The DNA of the CDR3 is TGCGCCAGCAGCCGGGGAGGGGTCCCCTATGGCTACACCTTC.

The chain links TRBV24-1 to TRBJ2-3; D gene ambiguous. Germline V gene sequence: CDR1 KGHDR, CDR2 SFDVKD. The V end was cut by 6 bases, the J end by 6 bases, with 12 bases between. This CDR3 is 13 amino acids long. This CDR3 is CATSPTTSDTQYF. For the CDR3, the DNA is TGTGCCACCAGTCCCACGACTTCGGATACGCAGTATTTT.

The chain joins TRBV19 to TRBJ2-2; possible D gene TRBD2, 5 bases. The CDR3 runs 16 residues. The germline V gene encodes CDR1 LNHDA and CDR2 SQIVND (reference sequence). Trimming took off 3 bases at V and 7 bases at J, with 18 bases between the two ends. CDR3 in amino acids: CASSIDSRASGGELFF. The CDR3 DNA sequence: TGTGCCAGTAGTATCGATTCGAGGGCCTCTGGCGGGGAGCTGTTTTTT.

In this sample, this clone turned up a few times. The chain combines TRBV3-1 (or the pseudogene TRBV3-2) with TRBJ2-1, with a possible D match to TRBD1 (6 bases). The CDR3 is made up of 15 amino acids. Trimming took off 2 bases at V and 13 bases at J, with 21 bases between the two ends. The germline gives CDR1 LGHDT, CDR2 YNNKEL (reference sequence). The DNA of the CDR3 is TGTGCCAGCAGCCAACGCGACAGGTGGGAATGGGTACAGTTCTTC. Residues: CASSQRDRWEWVQFF.

This chain connects TRBV6-2 or TRBV6-3 to TRBJ2-1; D possibly corresponds to TRBD2 (5 bases). The germline CDR1 and CDR2 sequences are MNHEY and SVGEGT. The V end was cut by 6 bases, the J end by 7 bases, with 13 bases between. CDR3 length equals 13 residues. The CDR3 DNA follows: TGTGCCAGCAGCGAAACTCGGAGGAATGAGCAGTTCTTC. Protein sequence: CASSETRRNEQFF.

J is TRBJ2-7 and V is TRBV7-2; D might be TRBD1 (6 bases). This CDR3 region has 13 residues. CDR1 is SGHTA and CDR2 is FQGNSA in the germline V gene. The V gene lost 5 bases and the J gene lost 2 bases, with 10 bases spanning the gap. DNA for the CDR3: TGTGCCAGCAGCATCCGGGACACCTACGAGCAGTACTTC. It specifies CASSIRDTYEQYF.

This chain uses TRBV27 with TRBJ2-1, with D tentatively TRBD1 (6 bases). The ends were cut back, 8 bases at V and 5 bases at J, with 10 bases in the middle. Looked up from germline, CDR1 is MNHEY and CDR2 is SMNVEV (reference sequence). This CDR3 spans 12 amino acids. This CDR3 reads CASSDSNNEQFF. The CDR3 DNA sequence: TGTGCCAGCTCGGACAGCAACAATGAGCAGTTCTTC.

The gene calls are TRBV5-1 and TRBJ2-5, with 10 nucleotides matching TRBD2. Looked up from germline, CDR1 is SGHRS and CDR2 is YFSETQ. This CDR3 has 15 amino acids. The trim removed 3 bases at V and 4 bases at J, leaving 6 bases unmatched. CDR3 DNA sequence: TGCGCCAGCAGCTCTAGCGGGGGTTCTGCAGAGACCCAGTACTTC. As protein: CASSSSGGSAETQYF.

The chain is built from TRBV5-6 and TRBJ2-5, with D tentatively TRBD2 (6 bases). The CDR3 runs 15 residues. The V end lost 0 bases, the J end lost 4 bases, and 13 bases lay between the germline ends. Germline lookup yields CDR1 SGHDT and CDR2 YYEEEE. The CDR3: CASSLGDWATETQYF. The CDR3 nucleotides read TGTGCCAGCAGCTTGGGGGACTGGGCTACAGAGACCCAGTACTTC.

This clone was seen once. This sequence joins TRBV6-2 or TRBV6-3 and TRBJ2-1, with unresolved D. V was cut by 5 bases and J by 4 bases, with 18 bases left in between. Germline loops: CDR1 MNHEY, CDR2 SVGEGT. The CDR3 is 16 amino acids. CDR3: CASSPSPTSYYNEQFF. The CDR3 coding sequence is TGTGCCAGCAGTCCCTCCCCCACCTCCTATTACAATGAGCAGTTCTTC.

The CDR3 bases are TGTGCCAGCAGCCAGACAGAAGCCACAGATACGCAGTATTTT. Translation gives CASSQTEATDTQYF. J is TRBJ2-3 and V is TRBV7-3, with a possible D match to TRBD1 (5 bases). With 5 bases removed from V and 2 bases from J, the gap between germline ends came to 11 bases. The germline V gene has CDR1 SGHTA and CDR2 FQGTGA. The CDR3 totals 14 residues.

The rearrangement joins TRBV9 to TRBJ2-3, with D maybe TRBD1 (6 bases). Trimming shortened V by 3 bases and J by 2 bases, and 16 bases separated the two germline ends. CDR3 length equals 16 residues. Germline CDR1 reads SGDLS; CDR2 reads YYNGEE. The CDR3 sequence is CASSARGGILTDTQYF. The CDR3 DNA reads TGTGCCAGCAGCGCTAGAGGGGGAATACTCACAGATACGCAGTATTTT.

The genes are TRBV20-1 and TRBJ2-1; a possible D gene is TRBD1 (5 bases). CDR1 DFQATT and CDR2 SNEGSKA come from the germline V gene (reference sequence). V was cut by 3 bases and J by 3 bases, with 12 bases left in between. This CDR3 has 14 residues. The DNA for the CDR3 is TGCAGTGCTAGTCCCGCAAGGGGCTACAATGAGCAGTTCTTC. Its protein product is CSASPARGYNEQFF.

This chain connects TRBV5-6 to TRBJ2-7; 9 nucleotides match TRBD2. The germline CDR1 and CDR2 sequences are SGHDT and YYEEEE. The V segment lost 2 bases and the J segment 7 bases; nucleotides outside the gene matches: 4. This CDR3 comprises 13 residues. The CDR3 region has the DNA TGTGCCAGCAGCTTTAGCGGGGGAGGTGAGCAGTACTTC. The encoded protein is CASSFSGGGEQYF.

The chain employs TRBV13 and TRBJ1-1, with D maybe TRBD1 (5 bases). The V gene lost 3 bases and the J gene lost 2 bases, with 16 bases spanning the gap. The CDR3 loop spans 16 amino acids. The germline V gene encodes CDR1 PRHDT and CDR2 FYEKMQ (reference sequence). Here the CDR3 DNA reads TGTGCCAGCAGCTTTCGTTCGCGGGGGACTAACACTGAAGCTTTCTTT. It translates to CASSFRSRGTNTEAFF.

The chain is built from TRBV4-3 and TRBJ2-1, with D maybe TRBD2 (5 bases). There are 17 residues in the CDR3. Germline CDR1 is LGHNA and CDR2 is YSLEER. V dropped 0 bases and J dropped 10 bases, with 22 bases sitting between them. Here the CDR3 reads CASSQETQTTSRGEQFF. The CDR3 DNA is TGCGCCAGCAGCCAAGAAACCCAGACAACCAGTCGGGGAGAGCAGTTCTTC.

V usage is TRBV24-1 and J usage is TRBJ2-2; 10 nucleotides match TRBD1. In germline, CDR1 is KGHDR, CDR2 SFDVKD. This CDR3 comprises 15 residues. J gave up 6 bases and V 4 bases, and 4 bases lay outside the gene matches. CDR3 DNA: TGTGCCACCAGTGAACCTGGGACAGGGGCCGGGGAGCTGTTTTTT. Translating gives CATSEPGTGAGELFF.

This clone was counted a few times. This rearrangement joins TRBV6-2 or TRBV6-3 to TRBJ2-3, with TRBD2 as a possible D gene (5 bases). Germline CDR1 and CDR2: MNHEY and SVGEGT. This CDR3 region has 15 residues. The germline V and J ends were trimmed by 1 base and 2 bases, with 10 bases remaining between them. The CDR3 bases are TGTGCCAGCAGTTACTTAAGCGGTTACACAGATACGCAGTATTTT. The encoded protein is CASSYLSGYTDTQYF.

The chain has TRBV19 and TRBJ2-3; no reliable D call. Trimming pared 2 bases from V and 1 base from J, leaving 10 bases between. The germline CDR1 and CDR2 sequences are LNHDA and SQIVND (reference sequence). The CDR3 extends over 15 amino acids. The CDR3 reads CASSILSVGTDTQYF. The CDR3 DNA is TGTGCCAGTAGTATATTATCGGTGGGCACAGATACGCAGTATTTT.